This T cell receptor beta chain derives from a study of T cell responses to AZD1222 COVID-19 vaccine. Method: immunoSEQ multiplex PCR; TCRdb's copy keeps in-frame clones and lacks some. The sample lists some 150,000 clones, approximately 90% occurring once. This CDR3 is built from 16 residues. Trimming removed 2 bases from V and 2 bases from J, with 15 bases in between. The V gene's germline CDR1 is MNHEY and CDR2 SVGAGI. This TCR came from an adult in good health. The V gene is TRBV6-5, the J gene TRBJ1-1; D is possibly TRBD1 (5 bases). Sequencing used peripheral blood, obtained on day 0 of AZD1222 vaccination. The CDR3 protein is CASSYVAGRGNTEAFF. The CDR3 DNA follows: TGTGCCAGCAGTTACGTGGCAGGGCGGGGAAACACTGAAGCTTTCTTT.